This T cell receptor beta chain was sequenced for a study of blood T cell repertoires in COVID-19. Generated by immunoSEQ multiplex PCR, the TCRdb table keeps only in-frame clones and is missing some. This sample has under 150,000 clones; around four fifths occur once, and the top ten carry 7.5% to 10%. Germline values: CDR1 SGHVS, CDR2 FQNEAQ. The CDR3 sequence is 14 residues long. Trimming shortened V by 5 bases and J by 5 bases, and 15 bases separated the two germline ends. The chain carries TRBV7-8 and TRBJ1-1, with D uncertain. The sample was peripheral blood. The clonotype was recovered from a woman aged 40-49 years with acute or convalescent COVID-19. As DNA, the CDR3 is TGTGCCAGCAGCCCGAGGAGAGGTTCTACTGAAGCTTTCTTT. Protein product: CASSPRRGSTEAFF.